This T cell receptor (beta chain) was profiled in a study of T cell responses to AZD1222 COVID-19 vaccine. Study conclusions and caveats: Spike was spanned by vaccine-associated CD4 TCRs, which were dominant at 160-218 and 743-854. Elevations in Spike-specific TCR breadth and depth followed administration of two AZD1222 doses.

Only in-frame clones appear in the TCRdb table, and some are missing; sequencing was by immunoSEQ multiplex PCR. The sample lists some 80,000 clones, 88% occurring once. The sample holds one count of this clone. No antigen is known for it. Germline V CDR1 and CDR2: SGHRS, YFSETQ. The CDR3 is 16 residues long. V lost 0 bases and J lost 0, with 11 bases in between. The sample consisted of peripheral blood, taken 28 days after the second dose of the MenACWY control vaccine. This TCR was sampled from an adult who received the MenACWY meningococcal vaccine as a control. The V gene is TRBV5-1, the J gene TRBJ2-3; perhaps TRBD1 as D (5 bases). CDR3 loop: CASSLDGAASTDTQYF. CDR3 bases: TGCGCCAGCAGCTTGGATGGGGCAGCTAGCACAGATACGCAGTATTTT.